This T cell receptor beta chain was captured by sequencing in a study of blood T cell repertoires in COVID-19 (dated by TCRdb to 2018 to 2020). A note on the overall study: Samples from collaborators originated in the United States, Italy and Spain and spanned both the acute and convalescent phases of COVID-19. The prospective study material was composed of cDNA or gDNA derived from T cells, B-cell-depleted T cells, or PBMCs. Subjects who had been exposed to COVID-19, were actively infected with it, or had recovered from it provided the deeply sampled blood TCRbeta repertoires that made up the dataset. Nearly every sample came with metadata listing a de-identified subject ID, COVID-19 status, age in years and sex. Where available, HLA class I and class II types were taken from metadata supplied by the sample provider and were not determined by assay-based typing. The repertoires were made available in a free public database intended to serve as a resource for research on the immune response to SARS-CoV-2. The samples were drawn from two sources: the first 160 participants of the ongoing ImmuneRACE study, and 1,200 or so subjects contributed by 6 global collaborators. Study-level results and caveats: Clinical and demographic metadata were provided uncurated, with the amount varying by source and participant.

Points on this clone: No cognate antigen has been identified for it. Base qualities are not provided; no much larger clone lies one nucleotide away.

CDR1 and CDR2 are drawn from the germline V gene: SNHLY, FYNNEI. The CDR3 spans 13 residues, from the cysteine through the phenylalanine. CDR3 DNA is the only sequence kept; it has 39 bases, read in frame from the first base. V sheds 4 bases and J sheds 5 bases, leaving 8 bases between their ends. The immunoSEQ Assay, a bias-controlled multiplex PCR, was used to amplify TCRbeta CDR3 regions from genomic DNA. The paper's processing steps were these. The number of nucleated cells in each sample was estimated by amplification of reference gene primers within the assay. To quantify the absolute abundance of each unique TCRbeta CDR3 rearrangement, sequence reads were collapsed and filtered. Productive Simpson clonality was computed per sample as the square root of Simpson's diversity index over productive rearrangements. TCRdb's version of the immuneACCESS table is confined to in-frame rearrangements and falls short of the full clone set. An unresolved V gene accounts for under half of the shortfall where checked; the remainder is of unknown origin. V and J calls plus clone size are reproduced from that table; the DNA served to infer D and trimming. The sample contains under 100,000 clones, about 87% of them found a single time. The ten biggest clones cover about 18% of the sample.

Each collaborating institution followed its own protocols to collect whole blood in K2EDTA tubes. For TCRbeta analysis, collaborators shipped samples in one of three forms: frozen whole blood, isolated PBMCs, or DNA extracted from either of those sample types. The V and J segments used are TRBV2 and TRBJ2-2, and TRBD1 may be the D gene, going by 5 matching bases. This sequence was found in a human donor in a cohort sampled during active COVID-19. The sequenced sample consisted of peripheral blood. The bases are TGTGCCAGCAGTGGACAGATAACCGGGGAGCTGTTTTTT. This is translated as CASSGQITGELFF.